This record looks at one T cell receptor (beta chain) sequence and its context. The target antigen is unknown. The source of the sample is a study of CD8 T cells in Susac syndrome. Turning to the study itself: Active disease was present in about 6 of the sequenced Susac syndrome patients, and remission in fewer than ten. Patients with Susac syndrome were therapy-naive, on corticosteroids, or on intravenous immunoglobulin alone at blood draw.

Random-hexamer reverse transcription was applied to about 0.5 to 1 ug RNA. TCRdb reprocessed the immunoSEQ multiplex PCR reads with MiXCR, giving one entry per CDR3 protein. The repertoire holds 200,000 or so distinct CDR3 sequences, with 95% as singletons. Germline V gives CDR1 DFQATT, CDR2 SNEGSKA (reference sequence). The germline V and J ends were trimmed by 5 bases and 0 bases, with 10 bases remaining between them. The CDR3 spans 14 residues. The study, taken as a whole, reports: Susac syndrome CD4+ T cell repertoires showed no clonal expansion. The relatively small number of individuals in the TCR sequencing and HLA analysis was acknowledged by the study.

The sample taken for sequencing was CD4+ T cells from PBMCs. The J gene is TRBJ2-2, the V gene TRBV20-1; the D is unclear. This TCR was recovered from a human donor with Susac syndrome. The CDR3 sequence: CSAGPRSNTGELFF. CDR3 DNA: TGCAGTGCTGGGCCCCGGTCGAACACCGGGGAGCTGTTTTTT.